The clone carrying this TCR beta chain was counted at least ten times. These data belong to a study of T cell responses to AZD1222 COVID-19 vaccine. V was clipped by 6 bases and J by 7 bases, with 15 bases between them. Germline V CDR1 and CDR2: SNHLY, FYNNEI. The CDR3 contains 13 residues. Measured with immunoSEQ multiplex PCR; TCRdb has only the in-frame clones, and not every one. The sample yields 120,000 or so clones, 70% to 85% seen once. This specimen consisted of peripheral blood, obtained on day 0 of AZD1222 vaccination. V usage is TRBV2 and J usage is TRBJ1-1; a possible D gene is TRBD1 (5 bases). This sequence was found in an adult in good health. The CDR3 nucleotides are TGTGCCAGCAGGAGAGACAGCCAGGGTGAAGCTTTCTTT. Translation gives CASRRDSQGEAFF.